The following is a T cell receptor (beta chain) sequence with its context. CDR3 length equals 11 residues. Trimming took 2 bases from V and 9 from J, leaving 5 bases between them. Germline loops: CDR1 SGHAT, CDR2 FQDESV (reference sequence). Time point specified: patch test 2, 6 weeks after DPC sensitization. Treatment reported: therapeutic diphenylcyclopropenone sensitization with weekly scalp DPC. This sample is part of a study of human T cells and chemical hapten exposure. Each CDR3 protein gets one entry after TCRdb re-called the RACE reads with MiXCR. The data show under 100,000 distinct CDR3 sequences, with 10% seen just once and around 2.5% held by the top ten.

The origin of this receptor is a woman aged 25 to 39 with alopecia areata. Some clones in this sample may be carry-over from other donors' samples. The specimen comprised whole blood, sampled in connection with sensitization to the hapten diphenylcyclopropenone (DPC). This sequence joins TRBV11-1 and TRBJ2-1; no clear D. This CDR3 is CASSLLSEQFF. CDR3 nucleotides: TGTGCCAGCAGCTTACTCAGTGAGCAGTTCTTC.